A single T cell receptor (beta chain) is shown here with its context. What it binds is not known. Per germline, CDR1 MNHEY and CDR2 SMNVEV (reference sequence). The CDR3 has 17 amino acids. The J segment lost 5 bases and the V segment lost 2 bases, leaving 13 bases of the junction unmatched. Each sample came from a Caucasian adult donor living in Nashville, Tennessee. These data belong to a study of shared clonotypes between healthy human individuals. Study-level points and caveats: The four-donor shared clonotypes exceeded non-shared clonotypes in generation probability, with non-shared ones scoring lower. Some naive CD4 clonotypes, 4% to 6%, turned up in common across several donors.

At a deep level, the assay was run. Only in-frame clones appear in the TCRdb table, and some are missing; sequencing was by immunoSEQ multiplex PCR. The top ten clones hold 1.8% of a sample with approximately 640,000 clones, less than 80% of them seen once. The chain links TRBV27 to TRBJ2-5, with TRBD2 matching over 8 bases. Sequencing input: memory CD4+ T cells sorted from blood. Described subset: CD45RA-negative fraction. The sequence was collected from a woman aged 25 to 39 in good health. CDR3 protein: CASSLRVGAGAFETQYF. As DNA, the CDR3 is TGTGCCAGCAGTTTAAGGGTGGGAGCGGGAGCCTTTGAGACCCAGTACTTC.